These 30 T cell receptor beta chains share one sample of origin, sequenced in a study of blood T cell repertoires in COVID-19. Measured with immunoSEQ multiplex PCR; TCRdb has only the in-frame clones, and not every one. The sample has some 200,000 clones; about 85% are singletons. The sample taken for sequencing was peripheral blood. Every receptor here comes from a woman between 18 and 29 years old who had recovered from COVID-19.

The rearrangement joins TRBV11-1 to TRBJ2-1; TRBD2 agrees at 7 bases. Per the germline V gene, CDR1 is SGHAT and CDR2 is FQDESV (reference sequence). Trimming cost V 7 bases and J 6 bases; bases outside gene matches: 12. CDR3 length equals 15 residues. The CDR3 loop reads CASTASGILFNEQFF. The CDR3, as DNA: TGTGCCAGCACGGCCAGCGGGATTCTATTCAATGAGCAGTTCTTC.

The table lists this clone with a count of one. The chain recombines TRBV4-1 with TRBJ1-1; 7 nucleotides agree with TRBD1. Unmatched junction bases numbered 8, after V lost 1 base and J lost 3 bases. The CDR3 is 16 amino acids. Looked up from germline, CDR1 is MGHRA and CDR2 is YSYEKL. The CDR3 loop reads CASSQAVDRLDTEAFF. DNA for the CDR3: TGCGCCAGCAGCCAAGCTGTGGACAGGTTGGACACTGAAGCTTTCTTT.

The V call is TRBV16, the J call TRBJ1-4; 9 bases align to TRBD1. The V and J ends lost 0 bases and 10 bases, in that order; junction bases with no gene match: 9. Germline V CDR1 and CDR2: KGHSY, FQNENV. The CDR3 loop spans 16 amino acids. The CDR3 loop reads CASSQSGTGISAKLFF. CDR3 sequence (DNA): TGTGCCAGCAGCCAATCGGGGACAGGGATATCTGCAAAACTGTTTTTT.

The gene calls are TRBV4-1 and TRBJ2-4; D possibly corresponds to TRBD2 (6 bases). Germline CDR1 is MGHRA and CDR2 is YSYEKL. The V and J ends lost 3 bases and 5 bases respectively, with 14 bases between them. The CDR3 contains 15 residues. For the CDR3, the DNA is TGCGCCAGCAGCCACTCGACTAGTCGACAAAACATTCAGTACTTC. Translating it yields CASSHSTSRQNIQYF.

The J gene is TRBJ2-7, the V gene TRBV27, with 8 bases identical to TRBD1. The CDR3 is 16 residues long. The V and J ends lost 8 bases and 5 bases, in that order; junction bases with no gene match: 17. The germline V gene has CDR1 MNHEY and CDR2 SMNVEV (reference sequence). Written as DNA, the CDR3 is TGTGCCAGCTGCTACCTTAATCCGACAGGGGCGCACGAGCAGTACTTC. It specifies CASCYLNPTGAHEQYF.

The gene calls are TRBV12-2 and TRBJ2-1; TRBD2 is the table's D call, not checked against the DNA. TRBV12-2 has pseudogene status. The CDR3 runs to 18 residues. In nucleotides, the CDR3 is TGTGCAAGTCGCTTAGGGGGACTAGCGGGGATCTCCTACAATGAGCAGTTCTTC. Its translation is CASRLGGLAGISYNEQFF.

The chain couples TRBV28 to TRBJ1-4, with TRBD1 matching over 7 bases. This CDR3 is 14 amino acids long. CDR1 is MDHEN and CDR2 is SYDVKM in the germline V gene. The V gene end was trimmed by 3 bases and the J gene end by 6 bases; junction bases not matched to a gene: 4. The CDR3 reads CASSLTGSDEKLFF. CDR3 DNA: TGTGCCAGCAGTTTGACAGGGTCCGATGAAAAACTGTTTTTT.

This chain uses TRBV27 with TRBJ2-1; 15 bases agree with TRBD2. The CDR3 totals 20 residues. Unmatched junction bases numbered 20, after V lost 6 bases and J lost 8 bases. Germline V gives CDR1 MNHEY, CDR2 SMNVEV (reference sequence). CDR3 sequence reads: CASSLLVGQGLAGGFYEQFF. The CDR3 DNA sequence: TGTGCCAGCAGCTTACTTGTGGGACAGGGACTAGCGGGAGGTTTCTATGAGCAGTTCTTC.

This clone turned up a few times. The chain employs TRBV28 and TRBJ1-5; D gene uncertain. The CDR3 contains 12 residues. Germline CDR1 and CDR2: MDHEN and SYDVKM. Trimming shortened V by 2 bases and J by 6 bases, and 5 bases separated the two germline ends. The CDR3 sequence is CASSLAGQPQHF. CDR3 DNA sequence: TGTGCCAGCAGTTTAGCGGGTCAGCCCCAGCATTTT.

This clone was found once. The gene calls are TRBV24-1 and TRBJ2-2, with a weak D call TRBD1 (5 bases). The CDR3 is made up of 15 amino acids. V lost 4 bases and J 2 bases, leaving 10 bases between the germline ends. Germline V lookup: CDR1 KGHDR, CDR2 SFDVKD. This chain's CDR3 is CATSDTTANTGELFF. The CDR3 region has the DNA TGTGCCACCAGTGACACGACAGCAAACACCGGGGAGCTGTTTTTT.

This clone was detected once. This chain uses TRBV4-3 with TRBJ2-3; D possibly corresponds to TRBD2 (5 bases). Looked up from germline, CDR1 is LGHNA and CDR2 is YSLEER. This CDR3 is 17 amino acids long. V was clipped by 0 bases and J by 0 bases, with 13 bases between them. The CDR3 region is CASSQDSPGTSTDTQYF. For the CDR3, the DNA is TGCGCCAGCAGCCAAGATTCCCCGGGAACTAGCACAGATACGCAGTATTTT.

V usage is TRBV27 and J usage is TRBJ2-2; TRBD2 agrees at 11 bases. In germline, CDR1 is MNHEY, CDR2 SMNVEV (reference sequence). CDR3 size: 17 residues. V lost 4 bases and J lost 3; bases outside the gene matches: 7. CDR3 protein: CASSSPGLAGHTGELFF. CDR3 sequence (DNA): TGTGCCAGCAGTTCCCCCGGACTAGCGGGTCACACCGGGGAGCTGTTTTTT.

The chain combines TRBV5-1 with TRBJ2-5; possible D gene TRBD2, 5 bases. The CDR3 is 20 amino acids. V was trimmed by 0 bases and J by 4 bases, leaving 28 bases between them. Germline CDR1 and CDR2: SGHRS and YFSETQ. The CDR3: CASSLVIPGRDHPLLETQYF. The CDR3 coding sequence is TGCGCCAGCAGCTTGGTAATACCTGGGAGAGACCATCCTTTGTTAGAGACCCAGTACTTC.

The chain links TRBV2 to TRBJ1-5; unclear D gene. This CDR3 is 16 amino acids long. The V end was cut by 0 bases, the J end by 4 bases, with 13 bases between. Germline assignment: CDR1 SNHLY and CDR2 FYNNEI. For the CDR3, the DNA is TGTGCCAGCAGTGAAGCGAAGGCGGCGGTGAATCAGCCCCAGCATTTT. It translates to CASSEAKAAVNQPQHF. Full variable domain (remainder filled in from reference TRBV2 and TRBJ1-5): EPEVTQTPSHQVTQMGQEVILRCVPISNHLYFYWYRQILGQKVEFLVSFYNNEISEKSEIFDDQFSVERPDGSNFTLKIRSTKLEDSAMYFCASSEAKAAVNQPQHFGDGTRLSIL.

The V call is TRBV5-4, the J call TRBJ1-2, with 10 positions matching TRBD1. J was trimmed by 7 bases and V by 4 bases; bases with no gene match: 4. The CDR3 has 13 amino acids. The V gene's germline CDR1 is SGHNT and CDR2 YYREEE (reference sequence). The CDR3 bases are TGTGCCAGCAGCACGGACAGGGGGATTGGCTACACCTTC. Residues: CASSTDRGIGYTF.

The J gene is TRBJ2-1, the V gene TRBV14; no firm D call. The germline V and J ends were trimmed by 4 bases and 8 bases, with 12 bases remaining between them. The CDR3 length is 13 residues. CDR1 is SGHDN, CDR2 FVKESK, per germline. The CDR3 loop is CASSPATSDEQFF. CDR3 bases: TGTGCCAGCAGCCCCGCAACTTCGGATGAGCAGTTCTTC.

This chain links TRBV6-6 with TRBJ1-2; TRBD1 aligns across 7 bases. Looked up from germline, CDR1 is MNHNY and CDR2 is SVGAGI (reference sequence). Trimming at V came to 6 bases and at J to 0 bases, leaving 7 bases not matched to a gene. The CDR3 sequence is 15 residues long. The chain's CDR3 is CASSRQGLANYGYTF. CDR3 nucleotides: TGTGCCAGCAGCAGACAGGGACTAGCTAACTATGGCTACACCTTC.

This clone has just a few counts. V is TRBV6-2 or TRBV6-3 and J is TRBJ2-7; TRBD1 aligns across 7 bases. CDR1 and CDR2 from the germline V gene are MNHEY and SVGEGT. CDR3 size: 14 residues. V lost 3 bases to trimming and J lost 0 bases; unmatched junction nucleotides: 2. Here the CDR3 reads CASSYRDSSYEQYF. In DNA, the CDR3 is TGTGCCAGCAGTTATCGGGACAGCTCCTACGAGCAGTACTTC.

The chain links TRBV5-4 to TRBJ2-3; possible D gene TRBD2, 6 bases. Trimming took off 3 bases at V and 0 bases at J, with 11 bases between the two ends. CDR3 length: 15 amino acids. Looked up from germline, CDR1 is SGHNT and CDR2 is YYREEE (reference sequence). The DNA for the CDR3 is TGTGCCAGCAGCTCCTTAGCGGTTAGCACAGATACGCAGTATTTT. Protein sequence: CASSSLAVSTDTQYF.

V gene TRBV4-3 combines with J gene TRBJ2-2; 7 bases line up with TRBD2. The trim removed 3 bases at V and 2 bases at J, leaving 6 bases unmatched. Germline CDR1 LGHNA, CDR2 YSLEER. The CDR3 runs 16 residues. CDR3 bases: TGCGCCAGCAGCCAGGGGGACTACTTTAACACCGGGGAGCTGTTTTTT. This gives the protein CASSQGDYFNTGELFF.

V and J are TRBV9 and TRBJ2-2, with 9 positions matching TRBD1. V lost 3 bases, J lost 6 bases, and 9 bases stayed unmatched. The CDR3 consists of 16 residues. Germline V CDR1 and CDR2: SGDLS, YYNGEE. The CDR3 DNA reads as TGTGCCAGCAGCGCCTGGACAGGGGCCGATCCCGGGGAGCTGTTTTTT. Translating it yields CASSAWTGADPGELFF. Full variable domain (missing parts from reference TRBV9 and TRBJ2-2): DSGVTQTPKHLITATGQRVTLRCSPRSGDLSVYWYQQSLDQGLQFLIQYYNGEERAKGNILERFSAQQFPDLHSELNLSSLELGDSALYFCASSAWTGADPGELFFGEGSRLTVL.

DNA of the CDR3: TGTGCCAGCAGTGAAGCGCGGAGTCACATAGGCTACACCTTC. Translating gives CASSEARSHIGYTF. The chain couples TRBV2 to TRBJ1-2, with D unclear. V was clipped by 0 bases and J by 8 bases, with 13 bases between them. The CDR3 is made up of 14 amino acids. Germline CDR1 and CDR2: SNHLY and FYNNEI.

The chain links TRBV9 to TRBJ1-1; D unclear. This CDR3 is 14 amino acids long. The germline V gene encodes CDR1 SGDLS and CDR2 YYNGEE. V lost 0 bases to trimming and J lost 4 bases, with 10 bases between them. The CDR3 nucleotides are TGTGCCAGCAGCGTAGATCAGGTTAGCACTGAAGCTTTCTTT. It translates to CASSVDQVSTEAFF.

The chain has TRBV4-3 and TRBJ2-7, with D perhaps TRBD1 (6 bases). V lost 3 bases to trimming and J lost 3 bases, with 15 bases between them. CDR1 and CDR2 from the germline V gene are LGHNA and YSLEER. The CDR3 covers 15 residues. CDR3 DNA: TGCGCCAGCAGCCAGGTTGGACAGATGGGCTACGAGCAGTACTTC. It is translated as CASSQVGQMGYEQYF.

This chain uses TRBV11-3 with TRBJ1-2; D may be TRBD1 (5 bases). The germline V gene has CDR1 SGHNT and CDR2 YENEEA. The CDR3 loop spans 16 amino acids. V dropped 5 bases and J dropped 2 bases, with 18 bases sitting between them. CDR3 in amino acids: CASSPTSGAKNYGYTF. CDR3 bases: TGTGCCAGCAGCCCCACCAGCGGGGCGAAAAACTATGGCTACACCTTC.

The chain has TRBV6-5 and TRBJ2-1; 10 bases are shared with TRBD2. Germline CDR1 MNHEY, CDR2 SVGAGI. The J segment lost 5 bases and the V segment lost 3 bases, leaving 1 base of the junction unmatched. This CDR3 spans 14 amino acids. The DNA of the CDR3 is TGTGCCAGCAGTTATGGACTAGCGGACAATGAGCAGTTCTTC. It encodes CASSYGLADNEQFF.

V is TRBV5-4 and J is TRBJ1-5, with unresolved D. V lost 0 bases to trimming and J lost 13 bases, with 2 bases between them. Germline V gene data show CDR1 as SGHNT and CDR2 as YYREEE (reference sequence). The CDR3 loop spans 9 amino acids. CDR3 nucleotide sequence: TGTGCCAGCAGCTTGGCTCAGCATTTT. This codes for CASSLAQHF.

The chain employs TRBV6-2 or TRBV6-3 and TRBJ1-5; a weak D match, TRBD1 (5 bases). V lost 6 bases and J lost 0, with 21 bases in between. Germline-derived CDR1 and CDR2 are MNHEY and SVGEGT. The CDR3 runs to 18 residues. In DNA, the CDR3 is TGTGCCAGCAGCCCTGGACAAGGCCGCTATAATAGCAATCAGCCCCAGCATTTT. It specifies CASSPGQGRYNSNQPQHF.

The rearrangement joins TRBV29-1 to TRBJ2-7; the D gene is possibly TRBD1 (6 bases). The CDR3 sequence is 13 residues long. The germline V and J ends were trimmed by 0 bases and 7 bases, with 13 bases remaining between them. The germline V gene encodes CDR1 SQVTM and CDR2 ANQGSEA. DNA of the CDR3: TGCAGCGTTGAAGATAAGGGGGAAGGGGAGCAGTACTTC. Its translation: CSVEDKGEGEQYF.

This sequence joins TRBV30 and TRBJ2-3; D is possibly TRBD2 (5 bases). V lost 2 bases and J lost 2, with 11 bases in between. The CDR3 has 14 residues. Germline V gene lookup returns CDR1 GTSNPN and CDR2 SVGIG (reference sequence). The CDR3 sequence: CAWSTSSPTDTQYF. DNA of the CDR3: TGTGCCTGGAGTACTAGTTCTCCCACAGATACGCAGTATTTT.